This T cell receptor (beta chain) was sequenced for a study of T cell repertoires in cytomegalovirus infection. V shed 6 bases and J shed 1 base, with 13 bases lying between them. The V gene's germline CDR1 is DFQATT and CDR2 SNEGSKA (reference sequence). This CDR3 is 14 amino acids long. This clonotype was seen many times. TCRdb recomputed calls from the reads with MiXCR, one row per CDR3 protein. The sample lists some 220,000 distinct CDR3 sequences; 6% to 8% were seen once. Sequencing was done on a sample of PBMCs. The clonotype comes from a human donor in good health (CMV status not recorded). Some clones in this sample may be carry-over from other donors' samples. The rearrangement uses TRBV20-1 and TRBJ1-5; D is possibly TRBD1 (5 bases). The CDR3 nucleotides are TGCAGTGCACCGGGGGGGGGAAGCAATCAGCCCCAGCATTTT. Amino acid sequence: CSAPGGGSNQPQHF.